A single sample gave rise to the 32 T cell receptor beta chains below, sequenced in a study of T cells in Graves' hyperthyroidism and ophthalmopathy. The source material, RNA transcripts, was used to amplify TCR beta CDR3 regions. The HTBI primer set drove a first-round RT-PCR of the TCR CDR3. TCRdb called the multiplex PCR reads again in MiXCR, with one record for every CDR3 protein. The table shows roughly 99,000 distinct CDR3 sequences, with roughly 15% occurring only once. The sequencing sample was made of blood. The receptors were gathered from a woman aged 45-65 years with Graves' hyperthyroidism.

The table lists this clonotype with a few counts. The V call is TRBV6-1, the J call TRBJ2-3; 10 nucleotides match TRBD2. CDR1 and CDR2 from the germline V gene are MNHNS and SASEGT. This CDR3 comprises 21 residues. V lost 6 bases, J lost 4 bases, and 25 bases stayed unmatched. The CDR3 nucleotides are TGTGCCAGCAGGCCCGCCTGGCTAGCGGGAGTCAACCGGGGGGAGCCAGATACGCAGTATTTT. Protein sequence: CASRPAWLAGVNRGEPDTQYF.

This clonotype was observed a few times. This rearrangement joins TRBV20-1 to TRBJ2-1; 12 nucleotides align to TRBD2. Germline V gene data show CDR1 as DFQATT and CDR2 as SNEGSKA (reference sequence). CDR3 length: 16 amino acids. V lost 0 bases and J lost 4; bases outside the gene matches: 4. The CDR3 protein is CSARDSTSGRYNEQFF. The CDR3 DNA follows: TGCAGTGCTAGAGATTCGACTAGCGGGAGATACAATGAGCAGTTCTTC.

This clonotype was counted ten times or more. The chain couples TRBV28 to TRBJ1-2, with TRBD1 matching over 9 bases. This CDR3 has 13 amino acids. The germline V gene has CDR1 MDHEN and CDR2 SYDVKM. The V gene end was trimmed by 6 bases and the J gene end by 6 bases; junction bases not matched to a gene: 5. The CDR3 region has the DNA TGTGCCAGCAGAGAACAGGGGGCGGATGGCTACACCTTC. It is translated as CASREQGADGYTF.

J is TRBJ2-1 and V is TRBV25-1; no reliable D call. The CDR3 extends over 16 amino acids. Trimming cost V 3 bases and J 6 bases, with 18 bases left between them. Germline V gene lookup returns CDR1 MGHDK and CDR2 SYGVNS. CDR3 sequence (DNA): TGTGCCAGCAGTGATCTCGTGACGGCGGTTGGCAATGAGCAGTTCTTC. Amino acid sequence: CASSDLVTAVGNEQFF.

This clonotype was found many times. This chain uses TRBV5-5 with TRBJ2-5; 7 bases are shared with TRBD1. CDR3 length: 14 amino acids. Germline CDR1 reads SGHKS; CDR2 reads YYEKEE (reference sequence). V dropped 4 bases and J dropped 5; count of bases not matched to a gene: 8. CDR3 residues: CASSQDRVFETQYF. The CDR3 DNA reads TGTGCCAGCAGCCAAGACAGGGTTTTCGAGACCCAGTACTTC. Using reference TRBV5-5 and TRBJ2-5 for the parts outside the CDR3, the full variable domain is DAGVTQSPTHLIKTRGQQVTLRCSPISGHKSVSWYQQVLGQGPQFIFQYYEKEERGRGNFPDRFSARQFPNYSSELNVNALLLGDSALYLCASSQDRVFETQYFGPGTRLLVL.

This clonotype was seen only a few times. The V and J genes are TRBV5-1 and TRBJ2-2, with a weak D call TRBD1 (5 bases). There are 15 residues in the CDR3. Trimming removed 0 bases from V and 7 bases from J, with 13 bases in between. The germline V gene encodes CDR1 SGHRS and CDR2 YFSETQ. CDR3 DNA sequence: TGCGCCAGCAGCTTGGTGCAGGGTGGAATCGGGGAGCTGTTTTTT. It encodes CASSLVQGGIGELFF.

This clonotype was detected many times. The rearrangement links TRBV20-1 to TRBJ2-5, with 10 bases lining up with TRBD2. The CDR3 is made up of 16 amino acids. Germline CDR1 DFQATT, CDR2 SNEGSKA (reference sequence). V trimming: 5 bases; J trimming: 4 bases; junction bases outside the gene matches: 13. The CDR3 here is CSASRGVAGGVETQYF. The CDR3, as DNA: TGCAGTGCTTCCCGTGGGGTAGCGGGAGGTGTAGAGACCCAGTACTTC.

This clonotype has at least ten counts. This chain links TRBV20-1 with TRBJ1-2; D call uncertain. The CDR3 covers 12 residues. Trimming stripped 3 bases from V and 5 bases from J, with 10 bases between. Germline CDR1 is DFQATT and CDR2 is SNEGSKA (reference sequence). The CDR3 coding sequence is TGCAGTGCTAGTCCCGGGATGTATGGCTACACCTTC. Translated, it gives CSASPGMYGYTF.

In this sample, this clonotype turned up many times. V is TRBV3-1 and J is TRBJ1-2; no clear D. V was shortened by 4 bases and J by 3 bases, with 6 bases between the two germline ends. The germline gives CDR1 LGHDT, CDR2 YNNKEL (reference sequence). This CDR3 is 12 amino acids long. CDR3 protein: CASSRLHYGYTF. CDR3 nucleotide sequence: TGTGCCAGCAGCCGACTACACTATGGCTACACCTTC.

There are many counts of this clonotype. This chain uses TRBV6-1 with TRBJ1-5, with unresolved D. The CDR3 is 15 amino acids. CDR1 and CDR2 from the germline V gene are MNHNS and SASEGT. Trimming left V 6 bases short and J 1 base short, with 13 bases between. The chain's CDR3 is CASRRTLGSNQPQHF. The CDR3 DNA follows: TGTGCCAGCAGGCGCACCTTGGGAAGCAATCAGCCCCAGCATTTT.

This clonotype was recorded at least ten times. This chain's CDR3 is CASSPRMMTSGGGTEAFF. CDR3 nucleotides: TGTGCCAGCTCACCACGGATGATGACCTCAGGAGGTGGCACTGAAGCTTTCTTT. V usage is TRBV18 and J usage is TRBJ1-1; no reliable D call. The germline V gene has CDR1 KGHSH and CDR2 LQKENI. The germline V and J ends were trimmed by 1 base and 4 bases, with 22 bases remaining between them. There are 18 residues in the CDR3. Full variable domain (outside the CDR3, taken from reference TRBV18 and TRBJ1-1): NAGVMQNPRHLVRRRGQEARLRCSPMKGHSHVYWYRQLPEEGLKFMVYLQKENIIDESGMPKERFSAEFPKEGPSILRIQQVVRGDSAAYFCASSPRMMTSGGGTEAFFGQGTRLTVV.

This chain joins TRBV5-1 and TRBJ2-7; 9 nucleotides agree with TRBD1. CDR1 and CDR2 from the germline V gene are SGHRS and YFSETQ. The CDR3 spans 13 residues. V was clipped by 3 bases and J by 5 bases; unmatched bases: 3. The CDR3, as DNA: TGCGCCAGCAGCTCCACAGGGGGCGACGAGCAGTACTTC. It codes for CASSSTGGDEQYF.

The V and J genes are TRBV2 and TRBJ1-1, with TRBD1 identical over 7 bases. V was pared by 6 bases and J by 0 bases, with 4 bases of the junction left unmatched. Germline CDR1 SNHLY, CDR2 FYNNEI. This CDR3 is 14 amino acids long. The CDR3 DNA reads TGTGCCAGCAGAGGGGGCAGAATGAACACTGAAGCTTTCTTT. Protein product: CASRGGRMNTEAFF.

This clonotype was observed many times. This chain connects TRBV20-1 to TRBJ2-2; D call uncertain. Germline CDR1 is DFQATT and CDR2 is SNEGSKA (reference sequence). This CDR3 has 11 amino acids. V dropped 5 bases and J dropped 5 bases, with 6 bases sitting between them. The CDR3 sequence: CSAWVTGELFF. CDR3 DNA: TGCAGTGCTTGGGTTACCGGGGAGCTGTTTTTT.

This clonotype was recorded many times. V and J are TRBV12-5 and TRBJ2-5; D perhaps matches TRBD1 (5 bases). Per germline, CDR1 LGHNT and CDR2 FRNRAP. This CDR3 spans 13 amino acids. The V and J ends lost 6 bases and 3 bases respectively, with 11 bases between them. The CDR3 region is CASGPDNKETQYF. DNA for the CDR3: TGTGCTAGTGGCCCGGACAATAAAGAGACCCAGTACTTC.

This clonotype has ten or more counts. The J gene is TRBJ2-3, the V gene TRBV20-1; 10 bases match TRBD2. Germline lookup yields CDR1 DFQATT and CDR2 SNEGSKA (reference sequence). The CDR3 is 14 residues long. Trimming removed 5 bases from V and 4 bases from J; junction bases left unmatched: 6. CDR3 coding DNA: TGCAGTGCTGGAACAACTAGCGGGGCAGATACGCAGTATTTT. Translated, it gives CSAGTTSGADTQYF.

Ten or more counts support this clonotype. This sequence joins TRBV28 and TRBJ1-2; D is unclear. Germline V CDR1 and CDR2: MDHEN, SYDVKM. Trimming shortened V by 6 bases and J by 3 bases, and 11 bases separated the two germline ends. This CDR3 has 13 amino acids. The CDR3 DNA reads TGTGCCAGCAGCTTAGAAAGCGACTATGGCTACACCTTC. This translates into CASSLESDYGYTF.

This clonotype was counted many times. The CDR3 nucleotides are TGTGCCAGCACACCAGGGACTAGCACAGATACGCAGTATTTT. As protein: CASTPGTSTDTQYF. This chain links TRBV28 with TRBJ2-3; the D gene is possibly TRBD2 (6 bases). The V end lost 7 bases, the J end lost 0 bases, and 11 bases lay between the germline ends. The CDR3 is 14 residues long. Germline CDR1 is MDHEN and CDR2 is SYDVKM.

This clonotype occurred many times. The V call is TRBV24-1, the J call TRBJ2-1, with D unresolved. The V gene's germline CDR1 is KGHDR and CDR2 SFDVKD. V lost 3 bases and J lost 9, with 8 bases in between. The CDR3 has 12 residues. CDR3 loop: CATSDLWGEQFF. DNA for the CDR3: TGTGCCACCAGTGATCTATGGGGTGAGCAGTTCTTC.

The gene calls are TRBV29-1 and TRBJ2-2; D call uncertain. Trimming shortened V by 4 bases and J by 3 bases, and 6 bases separated the two germline ends. Germline V gene sequence: CDR1 SQVTM, CDR2 ANQGSEA. The CDR3 has 12 residues. The CDR3 reads CSVGKHTGELFF. CDR3 in DNA: TGCAGCGTTGGCAAGCACACCGGGGAGCTGTTTTTT.

This clonotype was counted at least ten times. The V call is TRBV29-1, the J call TRBJ1-2, with D perhaps matching TRBD1 (5 bases). The CDR3 runs 15 residues. Germline V gene data show CDR1 as SQVTM and CDR2 as ANQGSEA. V dropped 4 bases and J dropped 0 bases, with 15 bases sitting between them. CDR3 in amino acids: CSVGSGTGANYGYTF. In nucleotides, the CDR3 is TGCAGCGTTGGATCCGGGACGGGAGCTAACTATGGCTACACCTTC.

This clonotype occurred many times. V is TRBV20-1 and J is TRBJ1-5, with D perhaps matching TRBD1 (6 bases). V lost 6 bases to trimming and J lost 6 bases, with 12 bases between them. CDR1 is DFQATT and CDR2 is SNEGSKA in the germline V gene (reference sequence). This CDR3 has 12 amino acids. In DNA, the CDR3 is TGCAGTGCGCAGACAGGAGGTCAGCCCCAGCATTTT. Amino acids: CSAQTGGQPQHF.

This clonotype was detected ten times or more. V and J are TRBV6-5 and TRBJ2-4, with a tentative D call TRBD1 (5 bases). The CDR3 is made up of 14 amino acids. The V gene lost 0 bases and the J gene lost 6 bases, with 9 bases spanning the gap. The germline gives CDR1 MNHEY, CDR2 SVGAGI. Here the CDR3 reads CASSYSQGINIQYF. The CDR3 nucleotides are TGTGCCAGCAGTTACTCTCAGGGAATAAACATTCAGTACTTC.

This clonotype was detected ten times or more. The chain is built from TRBV7-9 and TRBJ2-3; no clear D gene. Germline CDR1 reads SEHNR; CDR2 reads FQNEAQ (reference sequence). Trimming stripped 6 bases from V and 6 bases from J, with 13 bases between. CDR3 length equals 13 residues. DNA of the CDR3: TGTGCCAGCAGAAAAAGAGTGAGGGATACGCAGTATTTT. The encoded protein is CASRKRVRDTQYF.

The chain links TRBV11-2 to TRBJ2-1; maybe TRBD2 (6 bases). The CDR3 length is 17 residues. Deletions cut 1 base from V and 2 bases from J, with 15 bases between. Germline V lookup: CDR1 SGHAT, CDR2 FQNNGV. The chain's CDR3 is CASSLAWWEVPYNEQFF. The CDR3 DNA is TGTGCCAGCAGCTTAGCGTGGTGGGAGGTTCCCTACAATGAGCAGTTCTTC.

This clonotype was found many times. The rearrangement links TRBV29-1 to TRBJ2-7; 10 bases match TRBD1. Germline CDR1 is SQVTM and CDR2 is ANQGSEA. This CDR3 comprises 14 residues. With 7 bases clipped from V and 5 bases from J, the junction kept 11 bases outside the gene matches. In DNA form, the CDR3 reads TGCAGCGCCGCCACCGGGACAGGGGACGACGAGCAGTACTTC. This gives the protein CSAATGTGDDEQYF.

This clonotype was recorded at least ten times. V gene TRBV20-1 combines with J gene TRBJ1-1; D possibly corresponds to TRBD1 (6 bases). Trimming stripped 0 bases from V and 7 bases from J, with 15 bases between. Germline loops: CDR1 DFQATT, CDR2 SNEGSKA (reference sequence). The CDR3 loop spans 14 amino acids. The CDR3 is CSARDFQGRGEAFF. CDR3 bases: TGCAGTGCTAGAGACTTCCAGGGGCGCGGTGAAGCTTTCTTT.

This clonotype was seen ten or more times. The CDR3: CASLAGGPNEQFF. The CDR3 DNA reads TGTGCCAGTTTAGCGGGAGGGCCCAATGAGCAGTTCTTC. J is TRBJ2-1 and V is TRBV5-5; TRBD2 aligns across 11 bases. The V and J ends lost 8 bases and 6 bases, in that order; junction bases with no gene match: 4. The CDR3 has 13 amino acids. Germline V CDR1 and CDR2: SGHKS, YYEKEE (reference sequence).

This clonotype was recorded many times. The CDR3 sequence is CASSPSGQWDEQFF. The CDR3 DNA reads as TGTGCCAGCAGCCCTAGCGGGCAGTGGGATGAGCAGTTCTTC. The J gene is TRBJ2-1, the V gene TRBV11-3; 8 bases line up with TRBD2. V was clipped by 5 bases and J by 8 bases; unmatched bases: 8. Per germline, CDR1 SGHNT and CDR2 YENEEA. The length of the CDR3 is 14 residues.

This clonotype was seen at least ten times. The CDR3: CASGEDRVWKKLFF. CDR3 in DNA: TGTGCCAGCGGGGAGGACAGGGTTTGGAAAAAACTGTTTTTT. The gene calls are TRBV2 and TRBJ1-4; TRBD1 matches 8 bases. The CDR3 sequence is 14 residues long. Germline V lookup: CDR1 SNHLY, CDR2 FYNNEI. The junction had 11 bases not matched to a gene; V was cut back by 8 bases and J by 9 bases. Using reference TRBV2 and TRBJ1-4 for the parts outside the CDR3, the full variable domain is EPEVTQTPSHQVTQMGQEVILRCVPISNHLYFYWYRQILGQKVEFLVSFYNNEISEKSEIFDDQFSVERPDGSNFTLKIRSTKLEDSAMYFCASGEDRVWKKLFFGSGTQLSVL.

The chain carries TRBV4-2 and TRBJ2-2; no clear D gene. Germline V gene data show CDR1 as LGHNA and CDR2 as YNFKEQ. With 0 bases removed from V and 5 bases from J, the gap between germline ends came to 7 bases. The CDR3 covers 14 residues. CDR3 DNA: TGTGCCAGCAGCCAAGAGGCAGTTACCGGGGAGCTGTTTTTT. Protein sequence: CASSQEAVTGELFF.

This clonotype was observed many times. The chain uses TRBV2 and TRBJ2-7; D gene ambiguous. The V gene's germline CDR1 is SNHLY and CDR2 FYNNEI. The CDR3 runs 10 residues. V lost 6 bases and J lost 6, with 6 bases in between. As DNA, the CDR3 is TGTGCCAGCAGCCCTCGCGAGCAGTACGTC. It translates to CASSPREQYV.